The 9 T cell receptor beta chains reported below all come from one sample, sequenced in a study of T-cell memory formation after mild COVID-19. From the 5' RACE reads, TCRdb called clonotypes with MiXCR, one entry per CDR3 protein. The sample consists of hundreds of thousands of distinct CDR3 sequences, about a fifth of them appearing once. Sequencing input: PBMCs or a T cell subset sorted from them (not recorded which). These receptors were taken from an adult woman who had mild COVID-19 (a few samples of this study predate the infection). Cell type and time point are not known.

This clonotype was counted a few times. This rearrangement joins TRBV7-9 to TRBJ2-2; D might be TRBD2 (5 bases). Trimming took 8 bases from V and 7 from J, leaving 20 bases between them. CDR3 length: 15 amino acids. CDR1 is SEHNR, CDR2 FQNEAQ, per germline (reference sequence). The CDR3 is CASDFKLLGSGELFF. The DNA of the CDR3 is TGTGCCAGCGACTTCAAACTACTGGGGAGCGGGGAGCTGTTTTTT.

The V gene is TRBV25-1, the J gene TRBJ1-1; D ambiguous. V lost 4 bases and J 7 bases, leaving 10 bases between the germline ends. The CDR3 sequence is 12 residues long. The germline V gene encodes CDR1 MGHDK and CDR2 SYGVNS. CDR3 DNA sequence: TGTGCCAGCAGTGGTACGGGTTATGAAGCTTTCTTT. Translated, it gives CASSGTGYEAFF.

This clonotype showed up just a few times. This chain links TRBV6-6 with TRBJ1-4; 7 bases map to TRBD1. The CDR3 is made up of 15 amino acids. J was trimmed by 8 bases and V by 9 bases; bases with no gene match: 15. Germline CDR1 MNHNY, CDR2 SVGAGI (reference sequence). CDR3 in DNA: TGTGCCAGTTCGAAACAGGGGCAGGGAAAAGAAAAACTGTTTTTT. Amino acids: CASSKQGQGKEKLFF.

The chain is built from TRBV4-1 and TRBJ2-3, with 14 nucleotides matching TRBD2. V shed 4 bases and J 4 bases; nucleotides not matched to a gene: 13. Per germline, CDR1 MGHRA and CDR2 YSYEKL. The CDR3 has 19 amino acids. Written as DNA, the CDR3 is TGCGCCAGCAGCCGATTACCGACTAGCGGGGGGGCCAGCGCAGATACGCAGTATTTT. Its translation is CASSRLPTSGGASADTQYF.

This clonotype was counted only a few times. The chain employs TRBV18 and TRBJ2-7, with a tentative D call TRBD2 (6 bases). The V and J ends lost 6 bases and 6 bases respectively, with 15 bases between them. CDR1 and CDR2 (germline): KGHSH, LQKENI. This CDR3 is built from 13 residues. CDR3 protein: CASSRDSPSEQYF. The CDR3 bases are TGTGCCAGCTCCCGGGACTCTCCAAGCGAGCAGTACTTC.

In this sample, this clonotype turned up a few times. The gene calls are TRBV20-1 and TRBJ2-1; 9 bases map to TRBD1. The CDR3 has 14 amino acids. Germline V gives CDR1 DFQATT, CDR2 SNEGSKA (reference sequence). Losses at the gene ends were 4 bases for V and 4 bases for J; bases not matched to a gene: 5. This chain's CDR3 is CSATGTGMYNEQFF. The CDR3 DNA follows: TGCAGTGCTACCGGGACAGGGATGTACAATGAGCAGTTCTTC.

The rearrangement joins TRBV12-3 or TRBV12-4 to TRBJ1-2; 7 bases map to TRBD1. J lost 6 bases, V lost 5 bases, and 12 bases had no gene match. CDR3 length equals 15 residues. For the CDR3, the DNA is TGTGCCAGCAGTCCTCTCCGGAAGGGGGCGGATGGCTACACCTTC. This codes for CASSPLRKGADGYTF.

In its sample, this clonotype was seen once. The chain employs TRBV29-1 and TRBJ1-4; D might be TRBD1 (6 bases). The CDR3 is 15 residues long. V gave up 2 bases and J gave up 2 bases, with 12 bases separating them. The germline gives CDR1 SQVTM, CDR2 ANQGSEA. The CDR3 coding sequence is TGCAGCGTTGAAACAAACAGGGAGACTAATGAAAAACTGTTTTTT. This translates into CSVETNRETNEKLFF.

This clonotype showed up just a few times. The chain uses TRBV5-1 and TRBJ2-7; D unclear. Germline CDR1 is SGHRS and CDR2 is YFSETQ. The CDR3 spans 15 residues. V was clipped by 0 bases and J by 4 bases, with 14 bases between them. In DNA form, the CDR3 reads TGCGCCAGCAGCTTGGCGCGCCGGACCGGATACGAGCAGTACTTC. As protein: CASSLARRTGYEQYF.